One sample yielded the 17 T cell receptor beta chains listed below, sequenced in a study of T cell repertoires in cytomegalovirus infection. TCRdb re-called the reads with MiXCR, one entry per CDR3 protein. The sample shows roughly 500,000 distinct CDR3 sequences, approximately 17% of them seen only once. Sequencing was done on a sample of CD8+ T cells from PBMCs. Source of these receptors: a human donor in good health (CMV status not recorded). Some clones in this sample may be carry-over from other donors' samples.

This clonotype was found many times. This sequence joins TRBV4-1 and TRBJ1-5, with D maybe TRBD1 (6 bases). The CDR3 is 13 residues long. The V gene's germline CDR1 is MGHRA and CDR2 YSYEKL. V lost 8 bases to trimming and J lost 4 bases, with 12 bases between them. CDR3: CASSQGPNQPQHF. The CDR3 DNA reads as TGCGCCAGCTCACAGGGACCGAATCAGCCCCAGCATTTT.

This clonotype occurred many times. V gene TRBV28 combines with J gene TRBJ1-5; D may be TRBD1 (6 bases). With 6 bases removed from V and 3 bases from J, the gap between germline ends came to 15 bases. The CDR3 is made up of 15 amino acids. Per germline, CDR1 MDHEN and CDR2 SYDVKM. Here the CDR3 DNA reads TGTGCCAGCAGGCTCGGGACACCGGTCAATCAGCCCCAGCATTTT. Amino acid sequence: CASRLGTPVNQPQHF.

This clonotype has ten or more counts. The rearrangement links TRBV29-1 to TRBJ2-5, with 14 bases that match TRBD2. The CDR3 consists of 15 residues. Per the germline V gene, CDR1 is SQVTM and CDR2 is ANQGSEA. The DNA for the CDR3 is TGCATCCCCCACCGGACTAGCGGGAGGAGGGAGACCCAGTACTTC. Translated: CIPHRTSGRRETQYF.

This clonotype was recorded a few times. This chain connects TRBV4-1 to TRBJ1-1, with 10 bases identical to TRBD1. Trimming took 1 base from V and 4 from J; bases not matched to a gene: 3. This CDR3 is built from 15 residues. The germline V gene has CDR1 MGHRA and CDR2 YSYEKL. As DNA, the CDR3 is TGCGCCAGCAGCCAAGGACAGGGGGCGTCCACTGAAGCTTTCTTT. Amino acid sequence: CASSQGQGASTEAFF.

The sample holds many counts of this clonotype. The rearrangement links TRBV5-6 to TRBJ2-7; D remains ambiguous. Germline V gene sequence: CDR1 SGHDT, CDR2 YYEEEE. The CDR3 loop spans 14 amino acids. V was cut by 2 bases and J by 3 bases, with 12 bases left in between. The DNA for the CDR3 is TGTGCCAGCAGCTTCGGTTACCGTGACTACGAGCAGTACTTC. As protein: CASSFGYRDYEQYF. Full variable domain (outside the CDR3, taken from reference TRBV5-6 and TRBJ2-7): DAGVTQSPTHLIKTRGQQVTLRCSPKSGHDTVSWYQQALGQGPQFIFQYYEEEERQRGNFPDRFSGHQFPNYSSELNVNALLLGDSALYLCASSFGYRDYEQYFGPGTRLTVT.

The sample holds a few counts of this clonotype. The chain couples TRBV13 to TRBJ1-2, with D perhaps matching TRBD1 (5 bases). This CDR3 region has 15 residues. The V and J ends lost 1 base and 5 bases respectively, with 14 bases between them. The germline gives CDR1 PRHDT, CDR2 FYEKMQ (reference sequence). The CDR3 coding sequence is TGTGCCAGCAGCTTAGTGGGTACGGGGGGGTATGGCTACACCTTC. It specifies CASSLVGTGGYGYTF.

The J gene is TRBJ1-2, the V gene TRBV27; D is uncertain. V dropped 6 bases and J dropped 4 bases, with 9 bases sitting between them. The CDR3 runs 12 residues. CDR1 MNHEY and CDR2 SMNVEV come from the germline V gene (reference sequence). Written as DNA, the CDR3 is TGTGCCAGCAGAGACACGAGCTATGGCTACACCTTC. This sequence encodes CASRDTSYGYTF.

Only a few counts were recorded for this clonotype. V and J are TRBV29-1 and TRBJ2-5; 11 bases fit TRBD2. The CDR3 has 15 residues. With V trimmed by 5 bases and J by 5 bases, 10 bases remained unmatched. The germline gives CDR1 SQVTM, CDR2 ANQGSEA. CDR3 nucleotides: TGCAGCGTTCCCCCAACTAGCGGGGGTACCGAGACCCAGTACTTC. Encoded protein: CSVPPTSGGTETQYF.

This clonotype was counted many times. V gene TRBV5-4 combines with J gene TRBJ2-5; 8 bases are a match to TRBD1. This CDR3 is built from 16 residues. Trimming took 4 bases from V and 4 from J; bases not matched to a gene: 12. Germline V gives CDR1 SGHNT, CDR2 YYREEE (reference sequence). CDR3 loop: CASSAIDRGRGETQYF. The CDR3 DNA reads as TGTGCCAGCAGCGCCATCGACAGGGGAAGGGGAGAGACCCAGTACTTC.

At least ten counts were recorded for this clonotype. The chain combines TRBV7-9 with TRBJ2-3; no clear D. The germline V gene has CDR1 SEHNR and CDR2 FQNEAQ (reference sequence). V lost 6 bases to trimming and J lost 2 bases, with 6 bases between them. The CDR3 totals 12 residues. Here the CDR3 DNA reads TGTGCCAGCAGTCGGGCCACAGATACGCAGTATTTT. Its protein product is CASSRATDTQYF.

This clonotype was counted a few times. The V call is TRBV5-6, the J call TRBJ1-2; perhaps TRBD1 as D (6 bases). The germline CDR1 and CDR2 sequences are SGHDT and YYEEEE. Trimming cost V 2 bases and J 0 bases, with 8 bases left between them. The length of the CDR3 is 14 residues. In DNA, the CDR3 is TGTGCCAGCAGCTTAACAGGGCCTAACTATGGCTACACCTTC. This encodes CASSLTGPNYGYTF.

The chain couples TRBV15 to TRBJ1-4, with TRBD1 matching 12 bases. CDR3 length equals 16 residues. After removal of 4 bases from V and 4 bases from J, the junction contained 4 bases not matched to a gene. Germline CDR1 LNHNV, CDR2 YYDKDF (reference sequence). The CDR3 DNA sequence: TGTGCCACCAGCACAGGGACAGGGGGCGGTAATGAAAAACTGTTTTTT. As protein: CATSTGTGGGNEKLFF.

With respect to this clonotype: A single base separates this from a much larger clone, so it may be a read error. The rearrangement joins TRBV11-2 to TRBJ2-7; D not certain. The germline CDR1 and CDR2 sequences are SGHAT and FQNNGV. The CDR3 is 12 residues long. Trimming left V 6 bases short and J 5 bases short, with 11 bases between. The CDR3 region has the DNA TGTGCCAGCAGACCGGGCAGACACGAGCAGTACTTC. The encoded protein is CASRPGRHEQYF. Full variable domain (outside the CDR3, taken from reference TRBV11-2 and TRBJ2-7): EAGVAQSPRYKIIEKRQSVAFWCNPISGHATLYWYQQILGQGPKLLIQFQNNGVVDDSQLPKDRFSAERLKGVDSTLKIQPAKLEDSAVYLCASRPGRHEQYFGPGTRLTVT.

This clonotype was recorded many times. V usage is TRBV7-9 and J usage is TRBJ2-7, with no clear D. The V gene lost 4 bases and the J gene lost 0 bases, with 13 bases spanning the gap. This CDR3 region has 15 residues. Germline V gene sequence: CDR1 SEHNR, CDR2 FQNEAQ (reference sequence). CDR3 region: CASSSPGAPSYEQYF. The CDR3 DNA follows: TGTGCCAGCAGCTCCCCCGGTGCCCCCTCCTACGAGCAGTACTTC.

The rearrangement links TRBV27 to TRBJ1-1; TRBD1 is a possible D gene (5 bases). This CDR3 has 15 amino acids. From germline, CDR1 is MNHEY and CDR2 SMNVEV (reference sequence). Between the trimmed V and J ends, which lost 6 bases and 5 bases, there was a span of 19 bases. For the CDR3, the DNA is TGTGCCAGCAGCCAGGGACGCTCGGGGAGGACTGAAGCTTTCTTT. It yields the protein CASSQGRSGRTEAFF.

The rearrangement joins TRBV5-6 to TRBJ1-1; D gene uncertain. CDR1 is SGHDT and CDR2 is YYEEEE in the germline V gene. The CDR3 is made up of 14 amino acids. Trimming removed 3 bases from V and 0 bases from J, with 9 bases in between. CDR3 amino acids: CASSYGSVNTEAFF. The CDR3 region has the DNA TGTGCCAGCAGCTACGGGTCCGTGAACACTGAAGCTTTCTTT.

This clonotype has ten or more counts. V and J are TRBV20-1 and TRBJ2-1; 11 nucleotides align to TRBD2. The germline V gene has CDR1 DFQATT and CDR2 SNEGSKA (reference sequence). V dropped 0 bases and J dropped 5; count of bases not matched to a gene: 3. This CDR3 has 15 residues. The CDR3 coding sequence is TGCAGTGCTAGAGACCCGACTAGCGGGGACAATGAGCAGTTCTTC. Encoded protein: CSARDPTSGDNEQFF.